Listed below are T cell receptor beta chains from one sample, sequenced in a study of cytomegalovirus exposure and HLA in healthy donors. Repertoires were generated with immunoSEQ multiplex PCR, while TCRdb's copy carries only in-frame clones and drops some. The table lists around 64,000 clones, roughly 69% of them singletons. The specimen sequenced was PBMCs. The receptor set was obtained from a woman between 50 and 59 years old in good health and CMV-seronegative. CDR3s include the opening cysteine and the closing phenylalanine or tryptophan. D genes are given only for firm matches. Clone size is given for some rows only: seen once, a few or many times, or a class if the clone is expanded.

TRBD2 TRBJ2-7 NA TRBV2 TGTGCCAGCTCTAAGGCCCGGGAGGGGGAGCAGTACTTC CASSKAREGEQYF
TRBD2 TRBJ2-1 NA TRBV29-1 TGCAGCGTTTCCCTAGCGGGAGGGCAGTTCTTC CSVSLAGGQFF
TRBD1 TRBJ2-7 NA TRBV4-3 TGCGCCAGCAGCCAAGCTCTCGGGACAGGGGTATACGAGCAGTACTTC CASSQALGTGVYEQYF
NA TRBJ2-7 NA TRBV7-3 TGTGCCAGCAGCTTAGAGGCGGGTAAGGAGCAGTACTTC CASSLEAGKEQYF
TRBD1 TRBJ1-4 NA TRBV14 TGTGCCAGCAGCCGCGGCGGGACAGTTAATGAAAAACTGTTTTTT CASSRGGTVNEKLFF
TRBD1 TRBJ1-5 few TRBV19 TGTGCCAGTATGAGGACAGGGGCCAATCAGCCCCAGCATTTT CASMRTGANQPQHF
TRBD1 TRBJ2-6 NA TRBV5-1 TGCGCCAGCAGCTTGCAGGGACAGAGCTCTGGGGCCAACGTCCTGACTTTC CASSLQGQSSGANVLTF
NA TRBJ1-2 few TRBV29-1 TGCAGCGCCCTAGGGCCCCAGGGAGGCTATGGCTACACCTTC CSALGPQGGYGYTF
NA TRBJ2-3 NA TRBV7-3 TGTGCCAGCAGCTTAACTCCCTTCGACAGCTCAGATACGCAGTATTTT CASSLTPFDSSDTQYF
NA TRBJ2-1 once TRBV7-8 TGTGCCAGCAGAGACTACCTCAATGAGCAGTTCTTC CASRDYLNEQFF
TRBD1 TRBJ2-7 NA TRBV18 TGTGCCAGCTCACCAGAGACAGGGAGTCTCCACGAGCAGTACTTC CASSPETGSLHEQYF
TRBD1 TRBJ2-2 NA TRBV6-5 TGTGCCAGCAGTTACTTGACAGGGTCCGGGGAGCTGTTTTTT CASSYLTGSGELFF
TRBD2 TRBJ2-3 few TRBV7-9 TGTGCCAGCCCCCCGGCGGGAGACACAGATACGCAGTATTTT CASPPAGDTDTQYF
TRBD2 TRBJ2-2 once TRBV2 TGTGCCAGCACCCCGATTAGCGGGAGTTCGAACACCGGGGAGCTGTTTTTT CASTPISGSSNTGELFF